This passage covers 10 T cell receptor beta chains from one sample sequenced in a study of vaccination and CD4 T cells after COVID-19. Noted treatment: approximately 10-day PBMC culture with coronavirus spike peptide pools or control peptides (ViraFEST assay). For these receptors, no antigen is known. The assay that was used to sequence DNA from cultured CD4+ T cells was the Oncomine TCR Beta short-read assay. From the PCR reads, TCRdb called clonotypes with MiXCR, one entry per CDR3 protein. This table holds some 20,000 distinct CDR3 sequences, around half found once. The material was CD4+ T cells from blood, cultured in vitro, obtained after SARS-CoV-2 vaccination. These TCRs come from a human donor who had recovered from COVID-19.

The rearrangement links TRBV7-9 to TRBJ1-6, with D unresolved. This CDR3 contains 18 residues. Germline V lookup: CDR1 SEHNR, CDR2 FQNEAQ (reference sequence). Trimming took 1 base from V and 1 from J, leaving 14 bases between them. Here the CDR3 DNA reads TGTGCCAGCAGCTTAGGGGCCCCTGGAGCGTCCTATAATTCACCCCTCCACTTT. It encodes CASSLGAPGASYNSPLHF.

J is TRBJ1-5 and V is TRBV6-1; D call uncertain. Per the germline V gene, CDR1 is MNHNS and CDR2 is SASEGT. The CDR3 sequence is 15 residues long. V lost 6 bases, J lost 0 bases, and 12 bases lay in between. This chain's CDR3 is CASRLTVYSNQPQHF. CDR3 in DNA: TGTGCCAGCAGACTCACGGTGTATAGCAATCAGCCCCAGCATTTT.

The chain employs TRBV12-3 or TRBV12-4 and TRBJ1-1; 8 nucleotides line up with TRBD1. This CDR3 has 13 residues. The V gene end was trimmed by 5 bases and the J gene end by 5 bases; junction bases not matched to a gene: 4. The CDR3 DNA sequence: TGTGCCAGCAGTGTAAGACAGGGGACTGAAGCTTTCTTT. Translated: CASSVRQGTEAFF.

The V and J genes are TRBV11-3 and TRBJ2-3, with D maybe TRBD2 (6 bases). The CDR3 loop spans 18 amino acids. Deletions cut 5 bases from V and 0 bases from J, with 21 bases between. Germline V lookup: CDR1 SGHNT, CDR2 YENEEA. CDR3 loop: CASSRWTARRDSTDTQYF. CDR3 in DNA: TGTGCCAGCAGCCGATGGACCGCGCGGCGGGATAGCACAGATACGCAGTATTTT.

This chain connects TRBV7-2 to TRBJ2-3, with TRBD2 identical over 7 bases. The CDR3 totals 19 residues. The junction had 16 bases not matched to a gene; V was cut back by 2 bases and J by 2 bases. Per the germline V gene, CDR1 is SGHTA and CDR2 is FQGNSA. The CDR3 coding sequence is TGTGCCAGCAGCTTACCCCTAGCGGTACTTCGTCAGTTCACAGATACGCAGTATTTT. Encoded protein: CASSLPLAVLRQFTDTQYF.

The chain links TRBV21-1 to TRBJ1-2; the D call of TRBD1 is as the table states it, not checked on the DNA. TRBV21-1 is annotated as a pseudogene. The length of the CDR3 is 14 residues. The CDR3 bases are TGTGCCGGCCTAGGAGGGGGGATGGGGAATGGCTACACCTTC. Encoded protein: CAGLGGGMGNGYTF.

The genes are TRBV24-1 and TRBJ2-2, with D possibly being TRBD2 (6 bases). Deletions cut 6 bases from V and 7 bases from J, with 11 bases between. The germline gives CDR1 KGHDR, CDR2 SFDVKD. The CDR3 consists of 13 residues. The CDR3 DNA reads TGTGCCACCAGTAACGGGAGAGTCGGGGAGCTGTTTTTT. This codes for CATSNGRVGELFF.

This clonotype was picked up a small number of times. V and J are TRBV20-1 and TRBJ1-5, with D possibly matching TRBD1 (6 bases). The CDR3 extends over 14 amino acids. Deletions cut 1 base from V and 5 bases from J, with 12 bases between. Per the germline V gene, CDR1 is DFQATT and CDR2 is SNEGSKA (reference sequence). The CDR3 DNA reads TGCAGTGCTAGAGGGTCAGGGGTTCATCAGCCCCAGCATTTT. It specifies CSARGSGVHQPQHF.

This clonotype has just a few counts. The CDR3 DNA is TGTGCCAGCAGTTACTTAGGGACTCAGTCCTACGAGCAGTACTTC. It translates to CASSYLGTQSYEQYF. V gene TRBV6-5 combines with J gene TRBJ2-7; weak D call: TRBD2 (6 bases). V lost 1 base and J lost 1, with 11 bases in between. CDR1 is MNHEY, CDR2 SVGAGI, per germline. The CDR3 has 15 residues.

The V and J genes are TRBV11-2 and TRBJ2-7, with a weak D call TRBD2 (5 bases). The V gene lost 4 bases and the J gene lost 7 bases, with 14 bases spanning the gap. Germline V lookup: CDR1 SGHAT, CDR2 FQNNGV. The CDR3 is made up of 13 amino acids. The CDR3 coding sequence is TGTGCCAGCAGCTCCTCTGCCAGCGGAGAGCAGTACTTC. Amino acids: CASSSSASGEQYF.